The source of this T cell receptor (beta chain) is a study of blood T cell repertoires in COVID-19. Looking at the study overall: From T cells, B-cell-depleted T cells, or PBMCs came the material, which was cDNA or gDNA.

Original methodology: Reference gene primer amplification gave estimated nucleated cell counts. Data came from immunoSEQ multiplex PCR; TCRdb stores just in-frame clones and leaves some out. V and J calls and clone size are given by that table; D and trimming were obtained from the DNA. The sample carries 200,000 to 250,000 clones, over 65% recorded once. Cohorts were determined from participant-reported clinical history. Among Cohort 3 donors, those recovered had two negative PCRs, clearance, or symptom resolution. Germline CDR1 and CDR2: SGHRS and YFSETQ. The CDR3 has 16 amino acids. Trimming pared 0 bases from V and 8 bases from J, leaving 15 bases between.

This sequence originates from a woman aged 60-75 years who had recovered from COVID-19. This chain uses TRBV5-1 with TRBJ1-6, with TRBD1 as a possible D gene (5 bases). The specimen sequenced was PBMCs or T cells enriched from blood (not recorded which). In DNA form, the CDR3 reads TGCGCCAGCAGCTTGGCCCCTCCGGGGGGGGATTCACCCCTCCACTTT. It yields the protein CASSLAPPGGDSPLHF.